This T cell receptor beta chain was sequenced in a study of Ad26.COV2.S vaccination and SARS-CoV-2 variants. Findings and limits, study-wide: After vaccination, reports described spike-specific CD8+ and CD4+ T cell responses as showing substantial breadth. Overall T cell responses may have been underestimated by the analyses of TCR breadth and depth.

TCRdb's table, derived via immunoSEQ multiplex PCR, lists solely in-frame clones and lacks some. Here the sample spans 250,000 to 300,000 clones, about 90% being singletons. The CDR3 length is 15 residues. V was cut by 7 bases and J by 6 bases, with 18 bases left in between. Per the germline V gene, CDR1 is LNHDA and CDR2 is SQIVND (reference sequence). A word on this clone: Its antigen remains unidentified.

Treatment given: some 20 received Ad26.COV2.S at low or high dose, single or two shots; roughly five received placebo; per-sample allocation not given. Sampling occurred on day 63 after the first vaccine or placebo injection. Built on an Ad26 vector, the vaccine expressed Wuhan-strain SARS-CoV-2 spike. The V and J genes are TRBV19 and TRBJ1-4; TRBD1 might be the D (6 bases). The sample was peripheral blood, taken in a trial of Ad26.COV2.S vaccine versus placebo. The TCR was taken from a person between 18 and 60 years old who received the Ad26.COV2.S COVID-19 vaccine or a placebo. Here the CDR3 DNA reads TGTGCCAGTAATGCCATTCGGGGGGCCGATGAAAAACTGTTTTTT. It codes for CASNAIRGADEKLFF.